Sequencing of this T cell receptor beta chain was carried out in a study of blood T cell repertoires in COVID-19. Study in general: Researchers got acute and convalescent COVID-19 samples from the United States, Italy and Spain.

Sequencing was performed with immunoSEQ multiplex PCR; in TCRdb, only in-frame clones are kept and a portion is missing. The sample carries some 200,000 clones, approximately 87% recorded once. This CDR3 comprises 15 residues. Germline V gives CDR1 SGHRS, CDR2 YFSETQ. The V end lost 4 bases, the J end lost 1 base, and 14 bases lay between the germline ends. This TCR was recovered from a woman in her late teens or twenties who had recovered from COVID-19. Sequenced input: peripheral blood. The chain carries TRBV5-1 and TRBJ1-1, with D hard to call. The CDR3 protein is CASSQEAGGNTEAFF. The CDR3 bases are TGCGCCAGCAGCCAAGAGGCAGGAGGGAACACTGAAGCTTTCTTT.